This T cell receptor beta chain was retrieved from a study of a mutant IDH1 vaccine in newly diagnosed glioma. Study summary: Vaccine dosing followed radiotherapy by 4-6 weeks, or accompanied temozolomide cycles. Study-wide results and caveats: Most patients, 85% to 95%, showed vaccine-induced immune responses.

Time point defined: week 35, safety follow-up. Alongside topical imiquimod, each dose of vaccine comprised 300 ug of mutant IDH1 20-mer peptide. Across weeks 1, 3, 5, 7, 11, 15, 19 and 23, patients received a vaccination each time, eight in all. Repertoires were generated with immunoSEQ multiplex PCR, while TCRdb's copy carries only in-frame clones and drops some. Of 31,000 or so clones in the sample, roughly three quarters were seen once. This clone appeared a few times. What it recognizes is unknown. Germline is not matched at one junction end, which may reflect a read error. CDR3 size: 14 residues. The germline V gene has CDR1 SSHAT and CDR2 FNYEAQ (reference sequence).

Sequences were derived from PBMCs, sampled from a glioma patient whose treatment included an IDH1 peptide vaccine. V gene TRBV7-7 combines with J gene TRBJ2-3; 10 bases agree with TRBD2. This sequence originates from a woman between 40 and 55 years old with glioma. Here the CDR3 DNA reads TGTGCTAGCAGCCCTAGCGGGGGATCGAATACGCAGTATTTT. Protein sequence: CASSPSGGSNTQYF.